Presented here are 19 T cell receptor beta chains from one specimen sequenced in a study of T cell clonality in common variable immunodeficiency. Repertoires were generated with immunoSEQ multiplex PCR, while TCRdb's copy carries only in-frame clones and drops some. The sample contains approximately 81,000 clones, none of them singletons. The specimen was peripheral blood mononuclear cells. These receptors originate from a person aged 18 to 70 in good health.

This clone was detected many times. The CDR3 loop reads CSVEAGTGPFYNEQFF. The sequenced CDR3 bases are TGCAGCGTTGAAGCGGGGACAGGGCCTTTCTACAATGAG. The chain links TRBV29-1 to TRBJ2-1; TRBD1 matches 9 bases. The read ends 3 residues early relative to the CDR3; the germline J gene fills the gap. From germline, CDR1 is SQVTM and CDR2 ANQGSEA. Trimming removed 1 base from V and 3 bases from J; junction bases left unmatched: 7. The length of the CDR3 is 16 residues.

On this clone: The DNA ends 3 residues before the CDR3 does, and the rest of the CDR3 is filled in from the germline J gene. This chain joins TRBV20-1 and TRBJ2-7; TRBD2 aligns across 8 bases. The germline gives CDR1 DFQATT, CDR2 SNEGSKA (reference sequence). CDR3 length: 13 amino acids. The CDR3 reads CISLAGTAYEQYF. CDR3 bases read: TGCATTTCTTTAGCGGGGACTGCCTACGAG.

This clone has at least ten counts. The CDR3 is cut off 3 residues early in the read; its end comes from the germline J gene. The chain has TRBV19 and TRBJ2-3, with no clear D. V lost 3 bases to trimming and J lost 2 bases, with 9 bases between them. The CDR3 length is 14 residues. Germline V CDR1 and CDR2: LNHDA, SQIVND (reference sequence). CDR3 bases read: TGTGCCAGTAGTATCCAGGCCCCCACAGATACG. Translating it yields CASSIQAPTDT. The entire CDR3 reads CASSIQAPTDTQYF.

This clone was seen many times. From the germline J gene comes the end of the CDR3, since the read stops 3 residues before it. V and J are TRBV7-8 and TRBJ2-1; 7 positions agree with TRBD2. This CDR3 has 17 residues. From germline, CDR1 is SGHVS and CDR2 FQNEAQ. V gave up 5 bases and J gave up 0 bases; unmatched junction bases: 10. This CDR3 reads CASSPYLGGSSYNEQFF. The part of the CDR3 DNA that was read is TGTGCCAGCAGCCCCTATCTCGGGGGGAGCTCCTACAATGAG.

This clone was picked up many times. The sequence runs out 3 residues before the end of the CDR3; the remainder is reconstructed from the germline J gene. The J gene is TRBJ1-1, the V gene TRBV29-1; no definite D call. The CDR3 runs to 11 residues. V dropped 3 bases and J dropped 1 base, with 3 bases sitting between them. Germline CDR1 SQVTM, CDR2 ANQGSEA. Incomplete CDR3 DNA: TGCAGCGTTGACCAGAACACTGAA. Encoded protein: CSVDQNTE. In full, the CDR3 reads CSVDQNTEAFF.

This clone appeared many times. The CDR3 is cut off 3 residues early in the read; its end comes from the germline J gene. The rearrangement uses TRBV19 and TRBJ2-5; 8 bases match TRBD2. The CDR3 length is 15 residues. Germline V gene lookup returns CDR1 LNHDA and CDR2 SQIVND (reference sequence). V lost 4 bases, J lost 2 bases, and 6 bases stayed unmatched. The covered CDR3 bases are TGTGCCAGTAGTACCTCGGGGGGGCTTCAAGAGACC. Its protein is CASSTSGGLQET. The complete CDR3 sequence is CASSTSGGLQETQYF.

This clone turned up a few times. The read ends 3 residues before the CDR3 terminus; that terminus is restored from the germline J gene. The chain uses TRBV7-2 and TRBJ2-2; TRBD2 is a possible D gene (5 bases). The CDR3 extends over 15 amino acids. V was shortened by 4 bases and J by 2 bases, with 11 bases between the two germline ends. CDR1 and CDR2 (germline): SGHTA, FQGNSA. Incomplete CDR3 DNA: TGTGCCAGCAGCTGGGGAAGCGGAAACACCGGGGAG. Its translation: CASSWGSGNTGE. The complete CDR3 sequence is CASSWGSGNTGELFF.

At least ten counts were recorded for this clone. The CDR3 DNA, read in part, is TGCAGTGCCCCGGGACTAGCGGGAGCCTACGAG. Translated: CSAPGLAGAYE. The entire CDR3 sequence reads CSAPGLAGAYEQYF. This chain uses TRBV20-1 with TRBJ2-7, with 14 bases lining up with TRBD2. The read gets to within 3 residues of the CDR3 end, and the germline J gene fills in the rest. CDR1 and CDR2 from the germline V gene are DFQATT and SNEGSKA (reference sequence). This CDR3 region has 14 residues. The ends lost 6 bases at V and 2 bases at J; junction bases unmatched: 3.

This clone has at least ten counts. CDR3 bases read: TGTGCCAGCAGGCTTCTAGCGAACACCGGGGAG. Its protein product is CASRLLANTGE. The entire CDR3 protein reads CASRLLANTGELFF. The chain is built from TRBV7-3 and TRBJ2-2; D gene unclear. Sequencing ends 3 residues short of the CDR3 end; the germline J gene provides the rest. The CDR3 runs to 14 residues. The germline V gene encodes CDR1 SGHTA and CDR2 FQGTGA. With 6 bases removed from V and 0 bases from J, the gap between germline ends came to 8 bases.

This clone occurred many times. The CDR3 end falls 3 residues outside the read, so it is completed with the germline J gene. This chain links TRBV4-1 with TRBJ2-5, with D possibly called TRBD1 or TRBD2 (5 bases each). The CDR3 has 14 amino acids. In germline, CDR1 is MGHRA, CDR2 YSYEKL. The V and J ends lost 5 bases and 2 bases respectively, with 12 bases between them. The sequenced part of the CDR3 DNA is TGCGCCAGCAGCGCCAGCAGGGAGCAAGAGACC. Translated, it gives CASSASREQET. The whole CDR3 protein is CASSASREQETQYF.

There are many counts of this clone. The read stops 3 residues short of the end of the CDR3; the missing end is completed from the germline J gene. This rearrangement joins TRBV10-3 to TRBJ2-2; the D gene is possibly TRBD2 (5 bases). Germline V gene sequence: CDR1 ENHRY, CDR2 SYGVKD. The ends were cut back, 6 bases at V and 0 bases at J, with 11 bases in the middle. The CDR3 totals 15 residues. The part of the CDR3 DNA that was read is TGTGCCATCAGCCCCGGGGAGACGAACACCGGGGAG. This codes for CAISPGETNTGE. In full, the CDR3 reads CAISPGETNTGELFF.

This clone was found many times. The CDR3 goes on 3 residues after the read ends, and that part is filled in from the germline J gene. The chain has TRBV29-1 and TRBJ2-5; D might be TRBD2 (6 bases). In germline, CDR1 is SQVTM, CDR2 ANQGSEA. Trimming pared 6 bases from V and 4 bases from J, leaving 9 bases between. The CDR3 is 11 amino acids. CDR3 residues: CSVKLAETQYF. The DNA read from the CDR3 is TGCAGCGTAAAACTAGCAGAGACC.

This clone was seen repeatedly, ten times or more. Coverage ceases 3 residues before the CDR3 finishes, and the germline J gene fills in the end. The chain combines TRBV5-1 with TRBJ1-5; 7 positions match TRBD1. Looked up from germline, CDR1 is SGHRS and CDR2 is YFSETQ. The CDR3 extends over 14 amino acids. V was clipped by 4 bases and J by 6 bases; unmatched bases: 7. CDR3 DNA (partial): TGCGCCAGCAGCCCGACAGGGTCTGGTCAGCCC. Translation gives CASSPTGSGQP. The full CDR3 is CASSPTGSGQPQHF.

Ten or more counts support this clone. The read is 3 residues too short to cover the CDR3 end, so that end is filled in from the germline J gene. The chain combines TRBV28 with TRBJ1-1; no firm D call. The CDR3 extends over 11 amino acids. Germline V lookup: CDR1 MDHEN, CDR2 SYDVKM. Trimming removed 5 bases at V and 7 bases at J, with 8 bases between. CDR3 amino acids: CASSIPFEAFF. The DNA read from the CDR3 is TGTGCCAGCAGTATCCCTTTTGAA.

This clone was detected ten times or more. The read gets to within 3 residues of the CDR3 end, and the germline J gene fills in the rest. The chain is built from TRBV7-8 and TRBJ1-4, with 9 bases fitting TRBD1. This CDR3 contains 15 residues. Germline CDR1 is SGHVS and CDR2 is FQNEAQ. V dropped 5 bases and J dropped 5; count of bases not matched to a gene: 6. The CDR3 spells CASSPWTGANEKLFF. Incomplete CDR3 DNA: TGTGCCAGCAGCCCGTGGACAGGGGCGAATGAAAAA.

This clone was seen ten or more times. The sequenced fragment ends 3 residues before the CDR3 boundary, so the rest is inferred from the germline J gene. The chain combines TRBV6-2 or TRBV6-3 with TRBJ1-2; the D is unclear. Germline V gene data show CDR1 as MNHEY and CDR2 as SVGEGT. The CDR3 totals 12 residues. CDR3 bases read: TGTGCCAGCAGTTTGCGGATCTCCGGC. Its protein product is CASSLRISG. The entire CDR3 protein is CASSLRISGYTF.

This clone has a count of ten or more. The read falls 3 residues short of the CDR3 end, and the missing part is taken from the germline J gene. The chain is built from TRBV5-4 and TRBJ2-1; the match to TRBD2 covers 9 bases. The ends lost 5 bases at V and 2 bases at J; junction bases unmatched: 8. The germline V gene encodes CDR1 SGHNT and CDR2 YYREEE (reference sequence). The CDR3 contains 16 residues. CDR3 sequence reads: CASRGSGRGTYNEQFF. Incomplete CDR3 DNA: TGTGCCAGCAGGGGTAGCGGGAGAGGGACCTACAATGAG.

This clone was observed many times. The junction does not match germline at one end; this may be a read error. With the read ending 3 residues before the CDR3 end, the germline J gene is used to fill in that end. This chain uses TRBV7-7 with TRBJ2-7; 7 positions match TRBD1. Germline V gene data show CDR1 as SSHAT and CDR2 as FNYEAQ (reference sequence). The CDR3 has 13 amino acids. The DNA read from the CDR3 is TGTGCTAGCAGTACAGGGGAAAACTACGAG. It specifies CASSTGENYE. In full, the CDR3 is CASSTGENYEQYF.

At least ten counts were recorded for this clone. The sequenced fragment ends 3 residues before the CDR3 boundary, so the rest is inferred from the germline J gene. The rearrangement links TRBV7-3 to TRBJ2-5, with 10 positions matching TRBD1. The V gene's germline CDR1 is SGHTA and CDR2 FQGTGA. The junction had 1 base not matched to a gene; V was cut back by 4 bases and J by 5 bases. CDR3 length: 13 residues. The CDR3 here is CASSWDRGETQYF. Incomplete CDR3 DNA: TGTGCCAGCAGCTGGGACAGGGGTGAGACC.